The 10 T cell receptor beta chains below were found in one sample sequenced in a study of blood T cell repertoires in COVID-19. The method was immunoSEQ multiplex PCR; TCRdb's version includes in-frame clones alone and lacks a portion of them. The sample yields 100,000 or so clones, around 87% seen once. Sequencing was done on a sample of peripheral blood. These receptors were taken from a woman younger than 45 with acute or convalescent COVID-19.

The chain joins TRBV5-1 to TRBJ2-3, with 14 positions matching TRBD2. CDR3 length: 14 amino acids. CDR1 and CDR2 from the germline V gene are SGHRS and YFSETQ. The V segment lost 5 bases and the J segment 8 bases; nucleotides outside the gene matches: 4. The chain's CDR3 is CASRTSGGAGTQYF. CDR3 DNA sequence: TGCGCCAGCAGGACTAGCGGGGGGGCTGGTACGCAGTATTTT.

This clone has only one observation. The rearrangement uses TRBV6-1 and TRBJ2-3, with D possibly being TRBD1 (7 bases). This CDR3 region has 18 residues. Germline V lookup: CDR1 MNHNS, CDR2 SASEGT. The V and J ends lost 2 bases and 2 bases respectively, with 20 bases between them. DNA of the CDR3: TGTGCCAGCAGTGAACGGGGGTGGGACAGCGGTATCACAGATACGCAGTATTTT. It specifies CASSERGWDSGITDTQYF.

A remark on this clone: The junction differs from germline at one of its ends, possibly a read error. V gene TRBV14 combines with J gene TRBJ2-1; D call uncertain. The CDR3 loop spans 11 amino acids. Germline V gene sequence: CDR1 SGHDN, CDR2 FVKESK. CDR3 coding DNA: TGTGCCAGCAGACAAGGAACTCGGCAGTTCTTC. It specifies CASRQGTRQFF.

The chain joins TRBV5-3 to TRBJ2-7; D is unresolved. TRBV5-3 is identified as an open reading frame with a role that is uncertain. This CDR3 region has 12 residues. The V end was cut by 7 bases, the J end by 5 bases, with 13 bases between. This CDR3 is CARGHSRDEQYF. CDR3 sequence (DNA): TGTGCCAGAGGGCACTCCCGCGACGAGCAGTACTTC.

This clone was detected a few times. The chain carries TRBV7-9 and TRBJ1-5; D call uncertain. This CDR3 comprises 15 residues. Deletions cut 5 bases from V and 10 bases from J, with 21 bases between. Germline assignment: CDR1 SEHNR and CDR2 FQNEAQ (reference sequence). CDR3 region: CASSPKTASPGPQHF. CDR3 DNA: TGTGCCAGCAGCCCCAAGACCGCATCCCCGGGTCCCCAGCATTTT.

The chain joins TRBV19 to TRBJ2-2, with D possibly TRBD1 on 6 matching bases. The germline V gene encodes CDR1 LNHDA and CDR2 SQIVND (reference sequence). There are 14 residues in the CDR3. The V end was cut by 9 bases, the J end by 0 bases, with 11 bases between. This CDR3 is CASRQVTNTGELFF. CDR3 in DNA: TGTGCCAGCAGACAGGTCACGAACACCGGGGAGCTGTTTTTT.

The chain recombines TRBV5-1 with TRBJ1-2; TRBD1 matches at 7 bases. The germline gives CDR1 SGHRS, CDR2 YFSETQ. The CDR3 runs to 15 residues. With 0 bases clipped from V and 2 bases from J, the junction kept 4 bases outside the gene matches. As DNA, the CDR3 is TGCGCCAGCAGCTTGGAGACAGGGACGAACTATGGCTACACCTTC. Protein: CASSLETGTNYGYTF.

The chain combines TRBV28 with TRBJ2-1, with 8 bases matching TRBD2. Germline values: CDR1 MDHEN, CDR2 SYDVKM. The CDR3 has 16 amino acids. Unmatched junction bases numbered 8, after V lost 4 bases and J lost 3 bases. The CDR3 coding sequence is TGTGCCAGCAGTTCCCTGCGGGGGGCCCTCTACAATGAGCAGTTCTTC. Translation: CASSSLRGALYNEQFF.

Concerning this clone: The junction departs from germline at one end; a sequencing error may be responsible. The chain uses TRBV28 and TRBJ2-7; possible D gene TRBD2, 7 bases. The CDR3 contains 12 residues. The V gene's germline CDR1 is MDHEN and CDR2 SYDVKM. The CDR3 is CASSMAGAGADF. The CDR3 coding sequence is TGTGCCAGCAGTATGGCAGGGGCGGGAGCTGACTTC.

The rearrangement links TRBV28 to TRBJ1-3; D is perhaps TRBD1 (5 bases). The CDR3 runs to 13 residues. The germline V and J ends were trimmed by 11 bases and 4 bases, with 15 bases remaining between them. CDR1 and CDR2 (germline): MDHEN, SYDVKM. CDR3: CASREGLGNTIYF. CDR3 DNA sequence: TGTGCCTCCCGGGAGGGGCTCGGAAACACCATATATTTT.